This entry features one T cell receptor (beta chain) sequence. Its matching antigen is unknown. At one end, the junction sequence differs from germline, possibly due to a read error. General study results and limits: Tumor memory CD4+ T cell TCR gene usage was found to cluster with blood and lymph node memory CD4+ cells and with lymph node naive CD4+ cells. Greatest tumor Treg TCR overlap was with tumor naive CD4+ cells.

Germline V CDR1 and CDR2: LGHNA, YNFKEQ. CDR3 length equals 14 residues. Constant-region reverse primers amplified full-length variable regions, followed by semi-nested Nested Universal Primer A PCR. TCRdb itself ran the 5' RACE reads through MiXCR, one entry per CDR3 protein. The table has around 4,800 distinct CDR3 sequences, around 70% seen once. This chain joins TRBV4-2 and TRBJ2-5; 7 positions agree with TRBD1. Source material: naive CD4+ T cells sorted from blood. Subset reported: naive CD4+ T cells, CD4+CD45RA+CD25-. The TCR was taken from a female donor with breast cancer. CDR3: CASSIGTVKETQYF. The CDR3 nucleotides are TGCGCCAGCAGCATCGGGACAGTCAAAGAGACCCAGTACTTC.